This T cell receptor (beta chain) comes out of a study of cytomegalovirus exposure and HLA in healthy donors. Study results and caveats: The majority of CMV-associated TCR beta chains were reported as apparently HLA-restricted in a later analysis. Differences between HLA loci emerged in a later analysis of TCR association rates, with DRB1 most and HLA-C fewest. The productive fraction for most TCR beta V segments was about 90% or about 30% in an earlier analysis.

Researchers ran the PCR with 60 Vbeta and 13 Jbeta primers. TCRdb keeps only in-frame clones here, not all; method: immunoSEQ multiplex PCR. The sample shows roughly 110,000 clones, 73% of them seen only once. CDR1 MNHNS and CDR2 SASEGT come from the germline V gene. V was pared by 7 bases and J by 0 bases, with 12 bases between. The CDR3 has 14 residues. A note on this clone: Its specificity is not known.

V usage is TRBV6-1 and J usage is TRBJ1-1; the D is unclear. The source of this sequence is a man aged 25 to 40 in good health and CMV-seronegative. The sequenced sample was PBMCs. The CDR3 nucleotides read TGTGCCAGCACCCCGGACTTCATGAACACTGAAGCTTTCTTT. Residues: CASTPDFMNTEAFF.